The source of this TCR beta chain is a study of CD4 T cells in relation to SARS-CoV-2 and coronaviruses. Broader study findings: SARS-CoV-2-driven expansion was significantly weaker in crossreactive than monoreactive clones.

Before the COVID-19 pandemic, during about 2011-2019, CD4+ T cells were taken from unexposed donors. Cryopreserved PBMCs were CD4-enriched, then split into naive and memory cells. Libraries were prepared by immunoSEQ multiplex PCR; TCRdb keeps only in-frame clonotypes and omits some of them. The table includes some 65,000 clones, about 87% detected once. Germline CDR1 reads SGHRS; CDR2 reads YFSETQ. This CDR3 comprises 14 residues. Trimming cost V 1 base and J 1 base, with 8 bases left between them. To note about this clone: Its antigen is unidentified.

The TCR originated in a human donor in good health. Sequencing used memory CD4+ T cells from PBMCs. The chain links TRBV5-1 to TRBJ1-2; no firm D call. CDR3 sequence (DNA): TGCGCCAGCAGCTTGAGGGCTGTTAACTATGGCTACACCTTC. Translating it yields CASSLRAVNYGYTF.